Presented here are 27 T cell receptor beta chains from one specimen sequenced in a study of beta chain features in type 1 diabetes. The study reverse transcribed the entire isolated RNA, so it sequenced expressed TCRB transcripts. Using immunoSEQ multiplex PCR, the repertoire was profiled, and TCRdb retains in-frame clones only, with some absent. The sample yields around 450,000 clones, over 10% seen once. The material sequenced was naive CD4+ T cells from blood. These receptors were taken from a woman between 18 and 29 years old in good health.

This clone was recorded a few times. V usage is TRBV29-1 and J usage is TRBJ1-1, with TRBD1 as a possible D gene (6 bases). V shed 1 base and J shed 0 bases, with 12 bases lying between them. CDR3 length: 15 residues. In germline, CDR1 is SQVTM, CDR2 ANQGSEA. The CDR3 spells CSVEARGPLNTEAFF. DNA of the CDR3: TGCAGCGTTGAAGCCCGGGGGCCCCTGAACACTGAAGCTTTCTTT.

The chain carries TRBV7-9 and TRBJ1-1; TRBD1 might be the D (6 bases). The V end was cut by 2 bases, the J end by 6 bases, with 16 bases between. The CDR3 has 15 amino acids. Germline V CDR1 and CDR2: SEHNR, FQNEAQ (reference sequence). The CDR3 spells CASSLKRQDRAEAFF. The CDR3 DNA sequence: TGTGCCAGCAGCTTAAAACGCCAGGACAGAGCTGAAGCTTTCTTT. The variable domain in full, completed from reference TRBV7-9 and TRBJ1-1, reads DTGVSQNPRHKITKRGQNVTFRCDPISEHNRLYWYRQTLGQGPEFLTYFQNEAQLEKSRLLSDRFSAERPKGSFSTLEIQRTEQGDSAMYLCASSLKRQDRAEAFFGQGTRLTVV.

This clone has a count of ten or more. The V and J genes are TRBV29-1 and TRBJ2-3; D is uncertain. The CDR3 is 12 residues long. Trimming left V 6 bases short and J 1 base short, with 8 bases between. Per the germline V gene, CDR1 is SQVTM and CDR2 is ANQGSEA. The CDR3 region is CSVARGTDTQYF. The CDR3 nucleotides are TGCAGCGTAGCTAGGGGCACAGATACGCAGTATTTT.

This clone was observed a few times. This rearrangement joins TRBV14 to TRBJ1-6; no clear D. Trimming cost V 1 base and J 10 bases, with 8 bases left between them. The CDR3 has 13 residues. Per germline, CDR1 SGHDN and CDR2 FVKESK. The CDR3 protein is CASSQVSGSPLHF. DNA of the CDR3: TGTGCCAGCAGCCAAGTCTCAGGATCACCCCTCCACTTT.

Comments on this clone: The sample carries other DNA sequences with the same CDR3. The CDR3: CASSVSGSGTDTQYF. The CDR3 bases are TGTGCCAGCAGCGTGAGCGGGAGCGGCACAGATACGCAGTATTTT. The genes are TRBV9 and TRBJ2-3, with 8 bases that match TRBD2. Per the germline V gene, CDR1 is SGDLS and CDR2 is YYNGEE. This CDR3 contains 15 residues. V lost 2 bases and J lost 1; bases outside the gene matches: 3.

V usage is TRBV30 and J usage is TRBJ1-1; D is possibly TRBD1 (6 bases). The CDR3 runs to 11 residues. Trimming left V 7 bases short and J 10 bases short, with 16 bases between. The germline gives CDR1 GTSNPN, CDR2 SVGIG (reference sequence). CDR3 nucleotide sequence: TGTGCCTCGACAGGACAAAGAACAGCTTTCTTT. This codes for CASTGQRTAFF.

V gene TRBV9 combines with J gene TRBJ2-3; D gene ambiguous. The CDR3 is made up of 14 amino acids. CDR1 is SGDLS, CDR2 YYNGEE, per germline. Trimming pared 0 bases from V and 4 bases from J, leaving 9 bases between. Here the CDR3 reads CASSVVTVADTQYF. The CDR3 DNA sequence: TGTGCCAGCAGCGTAGTCACAGTAGCAGATACGCAGTATTTT. Looking up the rest from reference TRBV9 and TRBJ2-3 gives the full variable domain: DSGVTQTPKHLITATGQRVTLRCSPRSGDLSVYWYQQSLDQGLQFLIQYYNGEERAKGNILERFSAQQFPDLHSELNLSSLELGDSALYFCASSVVTVADTQYFGPGTRLTVL.

V is TRBV6-1 and J is TRBJ1-5, with D unresolved. V gave up 7 bases and J gave up 1 base, with 11 bases separating them. Germline V CDR1 and CDR2: MNHNS, SASEGT. This CDR3 has 14 residues. The chain's CDR3 is CASIKGSSNQPQHF. The CDR3 region has the DNA TGTGCCAGCATTAAGGGATCAAGCAATCAGCCCCAGCATTTT.

This clone was detected only a few times. V gene TRBV9 combines with J gene TRBJ2-1; 7 nucleotides agree with TRBD1. With 3 bases clipped from V and 0 bases from J, the junction kept 9 bases outside the gene matches. Germline V gene lookup returns CDR1 SGDLS and CDR2 YYNGEE. The CDR3 consists of 17 residues. CDR3 bases: TGTGCCAGCAGCGCTCAGACAGGGTGGAGCTCCTACAATGAGCAGTTCTTC. This gives the protein CASSAQTGWSSYNEQFF. Full variable domain (missing parts from reference TRBV9 and TRBJ2-1): DSGVTQTPKHLITATGQRVTLRCSPRSGDLSVYWYQQSLDQGLQFLIQYYNGEERAKGNILERFSAQQFPDLHSELNLSSLELGDSALYFCASSAQTGWSSYNEQFFGPGTRLTVL.

This clone was observed a few times. The rearrangement joins TRBV4-3 to TRBJ1-2, with 8 bases identical to TRBD1. The length of the CDR3 is 17 residues. The germline CDR1 and CDR2 sequences are LGHNA and YSLEER. Trimming removed 0 bases from V and 8 bases from J; junction bases left unmatched: 14. CDR3 in DNA: TGCGCCAGCAGCCAAGACCCGATCGGGACAGGCCGAGAGGGCTACACCTTC. Amino acids: CASSQDPIGTGREGYTF.

There are a few counts of this clone. The chain combines TRBV19 with TRBJ2-7, with 7 bases matching TRBD1. Trimming at V came to 1 base and at J to 0 bases, leaving 6 bases not matched to a gene. From germline, CDR1 is LNHDA and CDR2 SQIVND (reference sequence). The length of the CDR3 is 16 residues. CDR3 loop: CASSIAGQVSSYEQYF. Written as DNA, the CDR3 is TGTGCCAGTAGTATAGCAGGACAGGTGAGCTCCTACGAGCAGTACTTC.

This chain connects TRBV2 to TRBJ1-2; 7 nucleotides agree with TRBD1. Germline CDR1 reads SNHLY; CDR2 reads FYNNEI. J gave up 9 bases and V 10 bases, and 11 bases lay outside the gene matches. The CDR3 runs to 12 residues. CDR3 in DNA: TGTGCCACCACGGGACAGTTCTCGAGCTACACCTTC. Translating it yields CATTGQFSSYTF.

This clone was detected a few times. The chain joins TRBV4-3 to TRBJ2-3; D gene unclear. Trimming removed 0 bases from V and 2 bases from J, with 6 bases in between. This CDR3 contains 14 residues. The germline V gene encodes CDR1 LGHNA and CDR2 YSLEER. CDR3 DNA sequence: TGCGCCAGCAGCCAAGATCTTTTCACAGATACGCAGTATTTT. Residues: CASSQDLFTDTQYF.

The genes are TRBV29-1 and TRBJ1-5; maybe TRBD1 (5 bases). The CDR3 is made up of 12 amino acids. V was clipped by 6 bases and J by 4 bases, with 10 bases between them. CDR1 is SQVTM, CDR2 ANQGSEA, per germline. CDR3: CSVRAGNQPQHF. The CDR3 DNA follows: TGCAGCGTCCGGGCAGGGAATCAGCCCCAGCATTTT.

Only a few counts were recorded for this clone. The same CDR3 is also encoded by other DNA sequences in this sample. The chain recombines TRBV10-3 with TRBJ2-7; D is ambiguous. This CDR3 contains 11 residues. V gave up 1 base and J gave up 4 bases, with 2 bases separating them. The V gene's germline CDR1 is ENHRY and CDR2 SYGVKD. The CDR3 sequence: CAISEFYEQYF. The CDR3 nucleotides are TGTGCCATCAGTGAGTTTTACGAGCAGTACTTC.

In its sample, this clone was seen a few times. This chain connects TRBV29-1 to TRBJ1-5, with D possibly TRBD1 on 5 matching bases. The V and J ends lost 6 bases and 7 bases respectively, with 16 bases between them. The CDR3 runs to 13 residues. The germline gives CDR1 SQVTM, CDR2 ANQGSEA. The CDR3 protein is CSVTARGDQPQHF. The CDR3 coding sequence is TGCAGCGTCACAGCCCGTGGGGACCAGCCCCAGCATTTT.

This clone was recorded a few times. The chain links TRBV15 to TRBJ1-1, with D possibly matching TRBD1 (5 bases). In germline, CDR1 is LNHNV, CDR2 YYDKDF (reference sequence). The CDR3 is 16 residues long. Trimming took off 1 base at V and 4 bases at J, with 16 bases between the two ends. The DNA for the CDR3 is TGTGCCACCAGCAGAGTGGGGCAGGGCCGGTTCACTGAAGCTTTCTTT. Its protein product is CATSRVGQGRFTEAFF.

V and J are TRBV7-2 and TRBJ1-1, with D uncertain. CDR1 and CDR2 from the germline V gene are SGHTA and FQGNSA. The CDR3 runs 13 residues. The V gene lost 3 bases and the J gene lost 1 base, with 6 bases spanning the gap. The CDR3 region is CASSFSRNTEAFF. The CDR3 bases are TGTGCCAGCAGCTTTTCCAGGAACACTGAAGCTTTCTTT.

The rearrangement joins TRBV9 to TRBJ2-4; D remains ambiguous. Germline loops: CDR1 SGDLS, CDR2 YYNGEE. The V gene lost 5 bases and the J gene lost 9 bases, with 18 bases spanning the gap. The CDR3 extends over 14 amino acids. This CDR3 reads CASSANSAPGIQYF. CDR3 coding DNA: TGTGCCAGCAGTGCCAACAGCGCCCCCGGCATTCAGTACTTC.

V is TRBV5-1 and J is TRBJ2-7; TRBD1 might be the D (6 bases). With 3 bases removed from V and 3 bases from J, the gap between germline ends came to 13 bases. Germline lookup yields CDR1 SGHRS and CDR2 YFSETQ. This CDR3 is 14 amino acids long. The DNA for the CDR3 is TGCGCCAGCAGCTGGGGCACACAGGGCTACGAGCAGTACTTC. This sequence encodes CASSWGTQGYEQYF.

This chain connects TRBV7-2 to TRBJ2-5, with D tentatively TRBD1 or TRBD2 (6 bases each). CDR3 length: 14 amino acids. The ends were cut back, 5 bases at V and 1 base at J, with 11 bases in the middle. Germline V gene lookup returns CDR1 SGHTA and CDR2 FQGNSA. CDR3 in amino acids: CASSTRGLQETQYF. CDR3 DNA: TGTGCCAGCAGCACCCGGGGGCTCCAAGAGACCCAGTACTTC.

There are a few counts of this clone. The chain links TRBV7-9 to TRBJ2-2, with TRBD2 as a possible D gene (6 bases). Trimming removed 11 bases at V and 7 bases at J, with 14 bases between. CDR3 length equals 12 residues. Germline V gene data show CDR1 as SEHNR and CDR2 as FQNEAQ (reference sequence). CDR3 residues: CALPGEDGELFF. In DNA form, the CDR3 reads TGTGCCCTCCCGGGAGAGGACGGGGAGCTGTTTTTT.

This clone has only a few counts. The chain couples TRBV5-1 to TRBJ2-3; no definite D call. Per germline, CDR1 SGHRS and CDR2 YFSETQ. V gave up 1 base and J gave up 2 bases, with 5 bases separating them. This CDR3 has 13 residues. The CDR3 sequence is CASSLTTTDTQYF. Here the CDR3 DNA reads TGCGCCAGCAGCTTGACTACCACAGATACGCAGTATTTT.

This clone was detected a few times. The genes are TRBV7-3 and TRBJ2-3; tentative D call: TRBD2 (5 bases). The CDR3 is 15 amino acids. Per the germline V gene, CDR1 is SGHTA and CDR2 is FQGTGA. V shed 4 bases and J shed 3 bases, with 14 bases lying between them. The DNA for the CDR3 is TGTGCCAGCAGCTCTCGGGGTCATAATACAGATACGCAGTATTTT. Amino acid sequence: CASSSRGHNTDTQYF.

The chain is built from TRBV7-8 and TRBJ2-1; 7 nucleotides line up with TRBD2. The CDR3 length is 14 residues. Germline assignment: CDR1 SGHVS and CDR2 FQNEAQ. J lost 5 bases, V lost 7 bases, and 8 bases had no gene match. This CDR3 reads CASTNLAGDNEQFF. Here the CDR3 DNA reads TGTGCCAGCACTAACTTGGCGGGGGACAATGAGCAGTTCTTC.

The V gene is TRBV5-1, the J gene TRBJ2-7; 8 nucleotides align to TRBD1. Germline CDR1 is SGHRS and CDR2 is YFSETQ. J was trimmed by 5 bases and V by 0 bases; bases with no gene match: 4. The CDR3 spans 14 residues. DNA for the CDR3: TGCGCCAGCAGCTTGGCTACAGGGGGGCACGAGCAGTACGTC. It yields the protein CASSLATGGHEQYV.

This clone showed up just a few times. The chain employs TRBV10-3 and TRBJ1-2; 7 bases line up with TRBD1. Germline values: CDR1 ENHRY, CDR2 SYGVKD. CDR3 length: 13 residues. V trimming: 4 bases; J trimming: 3 bases; junction bases outside the gene matches: 2. CDR3 loop: CAISGGQDYGYTF. The DNA of the CDR3 is TGTGCCATCAGTGGTGGACAGGACTATGGCTACACCTTC.